This T cell receptor (beta chain) comes out of a study of shared clonotypes between healthy human individuals. With respect to this clone: Its antigen is still unknown.

Overall study results and limits: Memory subsets had estimated richness that was generally smaller than that of naive subsets. Clonotypes shared by all four donors outscored non-shared clonotypes in generation probability.

The V gene end was trimmed by 2 bases and the J gene end by 7 bases; junction bases not matched to a gene: 10. Per the germline V gene, CDR1 is KGHSH and CDR2 is LQKENI. This CDR3 has 15 amino acids. TCRdb keeps only in-frame clones here, not all; method: immunoSEQ multiplex PCR. The sample holds some 1 million clones, around 76% seen once. This rearrangement joins TRBV18 to TRBJ2-7, with 8 bases fitting TRBD1. The sequence was collected from a young man in good health. Source material: memory CD4+ T cells sorted from blood. The subset here: CD45RA-negative fraction. The CDR3 loop is CASSPNTGGIEEQYF. CDR3 coding DNA: TGTGCCAGCTCACCAAATACAGGGGGGATTGAAGAGCAGTACTTC.